The 10 T cell receptor beta chains reported below all come from one sample, sequenced in a study of ipilimumab plus nivolumab after autologous stem cell transplantation. Produced via immunoSEQ multiplex PCR; TCRdb's table is partial and in-frame only. The sample records 84,000 or so clones, 75% to 85% being singletons. Specimen: PBMCs, collected in a trial of ipilimumab plus nivolumab as post-transplant consolidation. The source is a male donor with diffuse large B-cell lymphoma.

The chain is built from TRBV5-1 and TRBJ2-7; 10 bases line up with TRBD1. Germline loops: CDR1 SGHRS, CDR2 YFSETQ. CDR3 length: 15 residues. V lost 0 bases and J lost 6; bases outside the gene matches: 6. CDR3 loop: CASSLAGTGAREQYF. In nucleotides, the CDR3 is TGCGCCAGCAGCTTGGCCGGGACAGGGGCTCGCGAGCAGTACTTC.

This clone occurred a few times. This chain connects TRBV5-1 to TRBJ1-6, with unresolved D. Germline CDR1 and CDR2: SGHRS and YFSETQ. CDR3 length: 13 residues. Between the trimmed V and J ends, which lost 2 bases and 8 bases, there was a span of 8 bases. CDR3 bases: TGCGCCAGCAGCTTCCAGTCTTATTCACCCCTCCACTTT. Its translation is CASSFQSYSPLHF. The full variable domain, in which reference TRBV5-1 and TRBJ1-6 provide the parts outside the CDR3, is KAGVTQTPRYLIKTRGQQVTLSCSPISGHRSVSWYQQTPGQGLQFLFEYFSETQRNKGNFPGRFSGRQFSNSRSEMNVSTLELGDSALYLCASSFQSYSPLHFGNGTRLTVT.

The V gene is TRBV4-2, the J gene TRBJ2-7; D remains ambiguous. Germline V gives CDR1 LGHNA, CDR2 YNFKEQ. Trimming pared 1 base from V and 2 bases from J, leaving 12 bases between. The CDR3 spans 15 residues. CDR3 loop: CASSQGTAPAYEQYF. In DNA form, the CDR3 reads TGTGCCAGCAGCCAAGGAACAGCACCTGCCTACGAGCAGTACTTC.

This sequence joins TRBV5-4 and TRBJ2-2; TRBD1 aligns across 7 bases. Germline V CDR1 and CDR2: SGHNT, YYREEE (reference sequence). V dropped 0 bases and J dropped 4; count of bases not matched to a gene: 3. CDR3 length: 15 residues. CDR3: CASSLEGGRTGELFF. CDR3 nucleotide sequence: TGTGCCAGCAGCTTGGAAGGGGGCCGCACCGGGGAGCTGTTTTTT. Together with reference TRBV5-4 and TRBJ2-2, the CDR3 gives the full variable domain: ETGVTQSPTHLIKTRGQQVTLRCSSQSGHNTVSWYQQALGQGPQFIFQYYREEENGRGNFPPRFSGLQFPNYSSELNVNALELDDSALYLCASSLEGGRTGELFFGEGSRLTVL.

V is TRBV13 and J is TRBJ2-3; D is perhaps TRBD1 (7 bases). This CDR3 comprises 15 residues. The V gene lost 5 bases and the J gene lost 0 bases, with 12 bases spanning the gap. Per germline, CDR1 PRHDT and CDR2 FYEKMQ (reference sequence). The CDR3 loop reads CASSARGASTDTQYF. Written as DNA, the CDR3 is TGTGCCAGCAGCGCCAGGGGGGCGAGCACAGATACGCAGTATTTT.

The V and J genes are TRBV6-4 and TRBJ2-1; D is undetermined. Germline loops: CDR1 MRHNA, CDR2 SNTAGT. The CDR3 totals 14 residues. V lost 6 bases and J 6 bases, leaving 15 bases between the germline ends. The CDR3 loop is CASRVRIEANEQFF. The CDR3 nucleotides read TGTGCCAGCAGAGTAAGGATAGAGGCCAATGAGCAGTTCTTC.

The CDR3 DNA follows: TGTGCCAGCAGCCGGGGGCCCGGGGAGCTGTTTTTT. Translation gives CASSRGPGELFF. The chain is built from TRBV7-6 and TRBJ2-2; TRBD1 or TRBD2 may be the D gene (6 bases each). V gave up 5 bases and J gave up 6 bases, with 7 bases separating them. CDR1 and CDR2 (germline): SGHVS, FNYEAQ. The CDR3 totals 12 residues.

This clone was found a few times. This sequence joins TRBV30 and TRBJ2-3; TRBD1 aligns across 7 bases. CDR1 and CDR2 (germline): GTSNPN, SVGIG (reference sequence). CDR3 length equals 15 residues. Losses at the gene ends were 3 bases for V and 2 bases for J; bases not matched to a gene: 8. Here the CDR3 DNA reads TGTGCCTGGAGCGGGCTAGGGGGCCCCACAGATACGCAGTATTTT. This encodes CAWSGLGGPTDTQYF.

The chain carries TRBV7-9 and TRBJ2-1; 9 positions agree with TRBD2. The J segment lost 8 bases and the V segment lost 4 bases, leaving 6 bases of the junction unmatched. CDR1 is SEHNR, CDR2 FQNEAQ, per germline (reference sequence). The CDR3 spans 14 residues. Written as DNA, the CDR3 is TGTGCCAGCAGCTACCTACTAGCGGGCTATGAGCAGTTCTTC. Amino acid sequence: CASSYLLAGYEQFF.

The rearrangement links TRBV7-8 to TRBJ1-1; possible D gene TRBD1, 5 bases. The V and J ends lost 3 bases and 5 bases respectively, with 10 bases between them. The CDR3 has 13 amino acids. Germline assignment: CDR1 SGHVS and CDR2 FQNEAQ. The CDR3 nucleotides read TGTGCCAGCAGCTTCATGGGGCAGACTGAAGCTTTCTTT. Translating it yields CASSFMGQTEAFF. Looking up the rest from reference TRBV7-8 and TRBJ1-1 gives the full variable domain: GAGVSQSPRYKVAKRGQDVALRCDPISGHVSLFWYQQALGQGPEFLTYFQNEAQLDKSGLPSDRFFAERPEGSVSTLKIQRTQQEDSAVYLCASSFMGQTEAFFGQGTRLTVV.